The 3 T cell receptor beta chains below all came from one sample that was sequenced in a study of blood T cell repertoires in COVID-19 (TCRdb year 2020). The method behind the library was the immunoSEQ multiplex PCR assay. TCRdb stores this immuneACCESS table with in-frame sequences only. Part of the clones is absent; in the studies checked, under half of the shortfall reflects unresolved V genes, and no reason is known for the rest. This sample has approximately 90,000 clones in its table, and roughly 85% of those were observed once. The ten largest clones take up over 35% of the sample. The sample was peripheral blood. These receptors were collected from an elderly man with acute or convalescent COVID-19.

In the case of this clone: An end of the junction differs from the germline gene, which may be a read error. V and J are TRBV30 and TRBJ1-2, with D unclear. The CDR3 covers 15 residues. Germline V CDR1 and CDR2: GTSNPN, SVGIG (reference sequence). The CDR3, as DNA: TGTGCCTGGAGTGAACCTGGGTGGTCTAACTATGGCTACGCCTTC. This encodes CAWSEPGWSNYGYAF.

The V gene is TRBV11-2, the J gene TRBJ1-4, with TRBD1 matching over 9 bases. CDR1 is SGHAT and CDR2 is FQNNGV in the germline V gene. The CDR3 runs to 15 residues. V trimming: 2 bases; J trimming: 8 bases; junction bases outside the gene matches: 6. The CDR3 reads CASSLKQGAGEKLFF. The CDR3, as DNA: TGTGCCAGCAGCTTAAAACAGGGGGCGGGGGAAAAACTGTTTTTT.

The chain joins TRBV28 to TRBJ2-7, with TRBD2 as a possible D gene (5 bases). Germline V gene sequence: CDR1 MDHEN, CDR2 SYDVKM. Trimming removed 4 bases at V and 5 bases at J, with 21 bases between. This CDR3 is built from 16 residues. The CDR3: CASSSRYGELWDEQYF. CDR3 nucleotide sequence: TGTGCCAGCAGTTCACGTTATGGGGAGCTCTGGGACGAGCAGTACTTC.